The rows below give T cell receptor beta chains drawn from one sample of a study of tissue T cells after allogeneic stem cell transplantation. Sequenced by immunoSEQ multiplex PCR; TCRdb stores in-frame clones only, minus some. The sample has around 1,700 clones, 82% seen once. The specimen was stomach tissue, collected at autopsy. These receptors came from a male patient over 55 with steroid-refractory graft-versus-host disease after an allogeneic stem cell transplant. Some T cells may be supplied by the graft donor. Both conserved end residues are part of each CDR3. The D gene is left open where the match is weak. Only part of the rows carry a size: once, few, many, or a class if the clone is expanded.

>13|.|TRBJ1-1|.|TRBV12-3/TRBV12-4
CASSKTGNTEAFF
TGTGCCAGCAGCAAGACAGGGAACACTGAAGCTTTCTTT
>11|.|TRBJ1-2|.|TRBV2
CASSENVGYTF
TGTGCCAGCAGTGAAAATGTGGGCTACACCTTC
>16|.|TRBJ2-6|TRBD1|TRBV5-1
CASSILRGLGANVLTF
TGCGCCAGCAGCATATTAAGGGGGCTCGGGGCCAACGTCCTGACTTTC
>15|.|TRBJ2-3|.|TRBV5-1
CASNRDHNGRDTQYF
TGCGCCAGCAACCGGGACCACAATGGCCGAGATACGCAGTATTTT
>16|.|TRBJ2-3|TRBD2|TRBV5-8
CASSRGTSGSTDTQYF
TGTGCCAGCAGCCGAGGGACTAGCGGGTCCACAGATACGCAGTATTTT
>15|.|TRBJ2-3|.|TRBV5-1
CASSSRGEGADTQYF
TGCGCCAGCAGCTCCAGGGGTGAGGGCGCAGATACGCAGTATTTT
>13|.|TRBJ1-1|.|TRBV11-3
CASSLDPHTEAFF
TGTGCCAGCAGCTTAGACCCACACACTGAAGCTTTCTTT
>14|.|TRBJ1-6|TRBD1|TRBV27
CASSFGTDNSPLHF
TGTGCCAGCAGTTTCGGGACAGATAATTCACCCCTCCACTTT
>14|.|TRBJ2-3|TRBD2|TRBV9
CASSVASGFDTQYF
TGTGCCAGCAGCGTAGCTAGCGGGTTTGATACGCAGTATTTT
>15|.|TRBJ2-7|.|TRBV5-5
CASSFRGANAYEQYF
TGTGCCAGCAGCTTTCGGGGGGCAAACGCCTACGAGCAGTACTTC
>18|.|TRBJ1-1|.|TRBV9
CASSVGNAGEGHGTEAFF
TGTGCCAGCAGCGTAGGTAACGCTGGGGAGGGGCACGGCACTGAAGCTTTCTTT
>15|once|TRBJ2-1|TRBD2|TRBV5-4
CASSGGLAGTNEQFF
TGTGCCAGCAGCGGAGGACTAGCGGGGACCAATGAGCAGTTCTTC
>15|.|TRBJ2-7|.|TRBV4-2
CASSQDRGTYYEQYF
TGTGCCAGCAGCCAAGATCGCGGCACCTACTACGAGCAGTACTTC
>13|.|TRBJ2-1|TRBD1|TRBV7-2
CASSPGTGNEQFF
TGTGCCAGCAGCCCTGGGACAGGGAATGAGCAGTTCTTC
>12|.|TRBJ1-5|.|TRBV25-1
CASSELNQPQHF
TGTGCCAGCAGTGAACTAAATCAGCCCCAGCATTTT
>13|.|TRBJ2-7|.|TRBV7-8
CASSVPGPYEQYF
TGTGCCAGCAGCGTACCGGGCCCCTACGAGCAGTACTTC
>15|.|TRBJ2-4|TRBD1|TRBV10-1
CASSERDREPNIQYF
TGCGCCAGCAGTGAGCGGGACAGGGAGCCCAACATTCAGTACTTC
>17|.|TRBJ2-2|TRBD1|TRBV28
CASSSRTGLNSAGELFF
TGTGCCAGCAGTTCTAGGACAGGCCTTAATTCCGCCGGGGAGCTGTTTTTT
>15|few|TRBJ1-1|.|TRBV7-8
CASSPRGGFNTEAFF
TGTGCCAGCAGCCCCCGGGGGGGGTTCAACACTGAAGCTTTCTTT
>14|.|TRBJ2-1|.|TRBV7-6
CASSPHGEENEQFF
TGTGCCAGCAGCCCTCACGGGGAGGAGAATGAGCAGTTCTTC
>15|.|TRBJ1-1|.|TRBV14
CASSPLTGENTEAFF
TGTGCCAGCAGCCCACTAACCGGGGAGAACACTGAAGCTTTCTTT
>14|few|TRBJ1-2|TRBD1|TRBV2
CASRGDRADFGYTF
TGTGCCAGCAGGGGAGACAGGGCTGATTTTGGCTACACCTTC
>14|.|TRBJ1-5|.|TRBV9
CASSVGSEMQPQHF
TGTGCCAGCAGCGTAGGGTCCGAGATGCAGCCCCAGCATTTT
>16|.|TRBJ2-3|TRBD1|TRBV4-2
CASSQWDRGTTDTQYF
TGTGCCAGCAGCCAATGGGACAGGGGGACCACAGATACGCAGTATTTT
>15|.|TRBJ2-6|TRBD1|TRBV16
CASRRQGNGANVLTF
TGTGCCAGCAGACGACAGGGGAACGGGGCCAACGTCCTGACTTTC
>13|.|TRBJ1-1|.|TRBV6-2/TRBV6-3
CASSIIPNTEAFF
TGTGCCAGCAGTATAATCCCGAACACTGAAGCTTTCTTT
>17|.|TRBJ2-3|.|TRBV3-1/TRBV3-2
CASSQVLSAISTDTQYF
TGTGCCAGCAGCCAAGTTTTGTCAGCGATTAGCACAGATACGCAGTATTTT
>14|.|TRBJ1-3|.|TRBV28
CASRAGVAKNTIYF
TGTGCCAGCAGGGCGGGGGTGGCTAAAAACACCATATATTTT
>14|.|TRBJ2-1|.|TRBV4-1
CASSQGTFYNEQFF
TGCGCCAGCAGCCAAGGGACTTTCTACAATGAGCAGTTCTTC
>17|.|TRBJ1-6|.|TRBV28
CASSPYGTRGVGSPLHF
TGTGCCAGCAGTCCATATGGCACTAGGGGGGTTGGTTCACCCCTCCACTTT
>16|.|TRBJ1-4|.|TRBV5-1
CASSLGPRSTNEKLFF
TGCGCCAGCAGCTTGGGGCCGAGATCAACTAATGAAAAACTGTTTTTT
>12|.|TRBJ1-2|.|TRBV6-5
CASSRQDYGYTF
TGTGCCAGCAGTAGACAGGACTATGGCTACACCTTC
>14|.|TRBJ2-7|.|TRBV9
CASSVGILPGEQYF
TGTGCCAGCAGCGTAGGGATTTTACCGGGAGAGCAGTACTTC
>15|few|TRBJ2-1|.|TRBV6-4
CASRLTQGGRNEQFF
TGTGCCAGCCGACTCACACAGGGTGGGCGCAATGAGCAGTTCTTC
>13|.|TRBJ1-2|.|TRBV18
CASSPGQNYGYTF
TGTGCCAGCTCCCCGGGGCAAAACTATGGCTACACCTTC
>14|.|TRBJ1-5|.|TRBV28
CASSESDSNQPQHF
TGTGCCAGCAGTGAATCGGACAGCAATCAGCCCCAGCATTTT
>15|few|TRBJ1-4|.|TRBV5-1
CASSLEGGGEEKLFF
TGCGCCAGCAGCTTGGAAGGGGGAGGAGAAGAAAAACTGTTTTTT
>13|.|TRBJ2-7|.|TRBV5-3
CARPPEWRAEQYF
TGTGCCAGACCCCCCGAGTGGCGGGCCGAGCAGTACTTC
>13|.|TRBJ2-4|TRBD1|TRBV5-1
CASSSGQGDIQYF
TGCGCCAGCAGCTCGGGACAGGGGGACATTCAGTACTTC
>11|.|TRBJ1-2|.|TRBV12-3/TRBV12-4
CASSEGDGYTF
TGTGCCAGCAGTGAAGGGGATGGCTACACCTTC
>15|.|TRBJ2-3|TRBD2|TRBV27
CASSQSSGAPDTQYF
TGTGCCAGCAGTCAATCTAGCGGGGCCCCAGATACGCAGTATTTT
>15|.|TRBJ1-6|TRBD1|TRBV4-2
CASSQDETGGSPLHF
TGTGCCAGCAGCCAAGATGAGACAGGGGGTTCACCCCTCCACTTT
>15|few|TRBJ1-5|.|TRBV5-4
CASSFGAGAPQPQHF
TGTGCCAGCAGCTTTGGGGCGGGGGCCCCTCAGCCCCAGCATTTT
>16|few|TRBJ2-1|TRBD2|TRBV27
CASSLFLAGGGNEQFF
TGTGCCAGCAGTTTATTTCTAGCGGGGGGCGGAAATGAGCAGTTCTTC
>13|.|TRBJ2-1|.|TRBV14
CASSWSAFNEQFF
TGTGCCAGCAGCTGGTCGGCCTTCAATGAGCAGTTCTTC
>15|.|TRBJ2-5|.|TRBV19
CASSIDAGPRETQYF
TGTGCCAGTAGTATAGACGCCGGACCTCGTGAGACCCAGTACTTC
>17|.|TRBJ2-3|TRBD1|TRBV7-9
CASSLDYDRGISDTQYF
TGTGCCAGCAGCTTAGATTACGACAGGGGGATTTCAGATACGCAGTATTTT
>16|.|TRBJ2-7|TRBD1|TRBV15
CATSRDWRDRGYEQYF
TGTGCCACCAGCAGAGATTGGCGGGACAGGGGCTACGAGCAGTACTTC
>15|.|TRBJ2-1|.|TRBV19
CASRLDRSSYNEQFF
TGTGCCAGTAGGTTGGACAGAAGCTCCTACAATGAGCAGTTCTTC
>12|.|TRBJ2-7|.|TRBV7-2
CASSLSGYEQYF
TGTGCCAGCAGCTTAAGCGGGTACGAGCAGTACTTC